The 27 T cell receptor beta chains given below trace back to one sample, sequenced in a study of blood T cell repertoires in COVID-19. The method was immunoSEQ multiplex PCR; TCRdb's version includes in-frame clones alone and lacks a portion of them. Of fewer than 250,000 clones detected, roughly 82% appear once; the ten largest clones hold 4.7%. Specimen: peripheral blood. All receptors derive from a woman in her 70s with acute or convalescent COVID-19.

The chain recombines TRBV11-3 with TRBJ2-3; TRBD2 aligns across 10 bases. Trimming took 4 bases from V and 2 from J; bases not matched to a gene: 6. The CDR3 is 16 residues long. Germline V gene data show CDR1 as SGHNT and CDR2 as YENEEA. The DNA for the CDR3 is TGTGCCAGCAGCTCCGGACTAGCGGAGTTCACAGATACGCAGTATTTT. Translated, it gives CASSSGLAEFTDTQYF.

The V gene is TRBV5-4, the J gene TRBJ1-2, with a weak D call TRBD1 (6 bases). The CDR3 covers 15 residues. Germline CDR1 is SGHNT and CDR2 is YYREEE (reference sequence). V was pared by 3 bases and J by 4 bases, with 16 bases between. DNA for the CDR3: TGTGCCAGCAGCTCGGCAACAGGGTTAATCTATGGCTACACCTTC. This encodes CASSSATGLIYGYTF.

The table lists this clone with a count of one. The CDR3 reads CASMSQGVTGELFF. CDR3 in DNA: TGCGCCAGCATGTCCCAGGGGGTAACCGGGGAGCTGTTTTTT. The chain links TRBV5-1 to TRBJ2-2, with TRBD1 identical over 7 bases. Germline V CDR1 and CDR2: SGHRS, YFSETQ. After removal of 6 bases from V and 5 bases from J, the junction contained 7 bases not matched to a gene. CDR3 length: 14 residues. Complete variable domain (other parts from reference TRBV5-1 and TRBJ2-2): KAGVTQTPRYLIKTRGQQVTLSCSPISGHRSVSWYQQTPGQGLQFLFEYFSETQRNKGNFPGRFSGRQFSNSRSEMNVSTLELGDSALYLCASMSQGVTGELFFGEGSRLTVL.

This clone was seen more than once but under ten times. V gene TRBV28 combines with J gene TRBJ1-1; 9 bases map to TRBD1. The CDR3 runs to 12 residues. The V gene end was trimmed by 7 bases and the J gene end by 6 bases; junction bases not matched to a gene: 3. Germline V CDR1 and CDR2: MDHEN, SYDVKM. CDR3 residues: CASTDRGSEAFF. The CDR3 DNA sequence: TGTGCCAGCACGGACAGGGGCTCTGAAGCTTTCTTT.

This rearrangement joins TRBV2 to TRBJ1-2, with TRBD1 as a possible D gene (6 bases). V lost 8 bases and J lost 2, with 18 bases in between. The germline CDR1 and CDR2 sequences are SNHLY and FYNNEI. The CDR3 is 15 amino acids. The CDR3 loop reads CASRREQGFNYGYTF. Here the CDR3 DNA reads TGTGCCAGCCGGAGAGAACAGGGTTTCAACTATGGCTACACCTTC.

This rearrangement joins TRBV28 to TRBJ2-1, with TRBD1 as a possible D gene (5 bases). This CDR3 is 16 amino acids long. Germline V lookup: CDR1 MDHEN, CDR2 SYDVKM. Trimming pared 1 base from V and 8 bases from J, leaving 18 bases between. The CDR3 sequence is CASSLLGASTDHEQFF. CDR3 DNA: TGTGCCAGCAGTTTATTAGGGGCGAGTACAGACCATGAGCAGTTCTTC.

V usage is TRBV5-1 and J usage is TRBJ2-1; D remains ambiguous. The germline V gene encodes CDR1 SGHRS and CDR2 YFSETQ. V lost 2 bases to trimming and J lost 9 bases, with 6 bases between them. The CDR3 covers 11 residues. CDR3 region: CASSFAAEQFF. The CDR3 bases are TGCGCCAGCAGCTTCGCGGCTGAGCAGTTCTTC.

The chain is built from TRBV7-9 and TRBJ1-5, with D possibly TRBD1 on 6 matching bases. V was shortened by 5 bases and J by 5 bases, with 10 bases between the two germline ends. From germline, CDR1 is SEHNR and CDR2 FQNEAQ (reference sequence). The CDR3 runs to 13 residues. CDR3 DNA sequence: TGTGCCAGCAGCAACACAGGGTATCAGCCCCAGCATTTT. Encoded protein: CASSNTGYQPQHF.

J is TRBJ2-1 and V is TRBV7-2; maybe TRBD2 (6 bases). The CDR3 sequence is 14 residues long. Deletions cut 4 bases from V and 8 bases from J, with 15 bases between. Germline CDR1 SGHTA, CDR2 FQGNSA. CDR3 nucleotides: TGTGCCAGCAGCTCCTCGGGGAGGCGGGATGAGCAGTTCTTC. This sequence encodes CASSSSGRRDEQFF.

In this sample, this clone turned up once. This chain links TRBV19 with TRBJ1-6; TRBD1 agrees at 10 bases. CDR1 and CDR2 (germline): LNHDA, SQIVND (reference sequence). CDR3 length: 17 residues. With V trimmed by 4 bases and J by 1 base, 4 bases remained unmatched. CDR3 loop: CASSTRDRGSYNSPLHF. The CDR3 nucleotides read TGTGCCAGTAGTACCCGGGACAGGGGTTCCTATAATTCACCCCTCCACTTT.

The CDR3 protein is CASSPTRGGEYGYTF. The DNA for the CDR3 is TGTGCCAGCTCACCAACAAGGGGAGGAGAATATGGCTACACCTTC. The chain couples TRBV18 to TRBJ1-2, with a tentative D call TRBD1 (5 bases). Trimming stripped 2 bases from V and 5 bases from J, with 15 bases between. The CDR3 is made up of 15 amino acids. Germline loops: CDR1 KGHSH, CDR2 LQKENI.

V gene TRBV14 combines with J gene TRBJ2-2; 8 bases fit TRBD1. After removal of 5 bases from V and 6 bases from J, the junction contained 11 bases not matched to a gene. Looked up from germline, CDR1 is SGHDN and CDR2 is FVKESK. There are 16 residues in the CDR3. Here the CDR3 reads CASSYTGGGFAGELFF. The CDR3 DNA reads as TGTGCCAGCAGCTATACAGGGGGTGGTTTCGCCGGGGAGCTGTTTTTT. Using reference TRBV14 and TRBJ2-2 for the parts outside the CDR3, the full variable domain is EAGVTQFPSHSVIEKGQTVTLRCDPISGHDNLYWYRRVMGKEIKFLLHFVKESKQDESGMPNNRFLAERTGGTYSTLKVQPAELEDSGVYFCASSYTGGGFAGELFFGEGSRLTVL.

The J gene is TRBJ2-1, the V gene TRBV9; 8 bases align to TRBD2. CDR3 length: 16 amino acids. Germline trimming cut 4 bases from V and 2 bases from J; bases unmatched to any gene: 8. CDR1 and CDR2 (germline): SGDLS, YYNGEE. This CDR3 reads CASSFSGAGAYNEQFF. The CDR3 nucleotides are TGTGCCAGCAGCTTTAGCGGGGCGGGGGCCTACAATGAGCAGTTCTTC.

This rearrangement joins TRBV5-6 to TRBJ1-3; TRBD1 is a possible D gene (6 bases). The CDR3 consists of 12 residues. Trimming shortened V by 1 base and J by 9 bases, and 8 bases separated the two germline ends. Germline V CDR1 and CDR2: SGHDT, YYEEEE. CDR3 in DNA: TGTGCCAGCAGCTTGTTAGGGGGCACCATATATTTT. Translating gives CASSLLGGTIYF.

The CDR3 sequence is CAWSVSGGYSYGYTF. CDR3 bases: TGTGCCTGGAGTGTATCGGGGGGCTACAGCTATGGCTACACCTTC. The V and J genes are TRBV30 and TRBJ1-2; perhaps TRBD1 as D (6 bases). CDR3 size: 15 residues. In germline, CDR1 is GTSNPN, CDR2 SVGIG (reference sequence). V dropped 0 bases and J dropped 4 bases, with 15 bases sitting between them.

The CDR3 DNA sequence: TGTGCCAGCAGTTACGACAGGGTCGGATTTAACTATGGCTACACCTTC. It encodes CASSYDRVGFNYGYTF. V usage is TRBV2 and J usage is TRBJ1-2, with 7 bases fitting TRBD1. This CDR3 spans 16 amino acids. Trimming removed 5 bases from V and 1 base from J; junction bases left unmatched: 10. Germline V CDR1 and CDR2: SNHLY, FYNNEI. Based on the CDR3 plus reference TRBV2 and TRBJ1-2, the full variable domain is EPEVTQTPSHQVTQMGQEVILRCVPISNHLYFYWYRQILGQKVEFLVSFYNNEISEKSEIFDDQFSVERPDGSNFTLKIRSTKLEDSAMYFCASSYDRVGFNYGYTFGSGTRLTVV.

This chain connects TRBV3-1 (or the pseudogene TRBV3-2) to TRBJ2-6; no clear D gene. Trimming stripped 1 base from V and 2 bases from J, with 6 bases between. This CDR3 comprises 15 residues. Germline CDR1 is LGHDT and CDR2 is YNNKEL (reference sequence). The CDR3, as DNA: TGTGCCAGCAGCCAAGGGCCAACTGGGGCCAACGTCCTGACTTTC. It translates to CASSQGPTGANVLTF.

This chain joins TRBV4-2 and TRBJ2-2, with 13 bases identical to TRBD2. This CDR3 has 16 residues. V was clipped by 10 bases and J by 5 bases; unmatched bases: 10. Germline CDR1 is LGHNA and CDR2 is YNFKEQ. The CDR3 region is CATRLAGGRGTGELFF. CDR3 in DNA: TGTGCCACTAGACTAGCGGGGGGCCGGGGAACCGGGGAGCTGTTTTTT.

This clone has just one count. This sequence joins TRBV6-5 and TRBJ1-2; weak D call: TRBD1 (6 bases). V was shortened by 5 bases and J by 5 bases, with 15 bases between the two germline ends. The CDR3 is made up of 14 amino acids. Germline V lookup: CDR1 MNHEY, CDR2 SVGAGI. The CDR3 nucleotides are TGTGCCAGCAGTCTGAGACAGGATAGATATGGCTACACCTTC. It yields the protein CASSLRQDRYGYTF.

As concerns this clone: A much bigger clone sits one base away, suggesting this may be a read error. The CDR3 DNA is TGTGCCAGCAGCCCCAGGTCCTACGAGCAGTACTTC. This translates into CASSPRSYEQYF. This rearrangement joins TRBV7-2 to TRBJ2-7; D is undetermined. The V gene lost 5 bases and the J gene lost 1 base, with 6 bases spanning the gap. Germline lookup yields CDR1 SGHTA and CDR2 FQGNSA. This CDR3 has 12 amino acids. Filled out from reference TRBV7-2 and TRBJ2-7, the complete variable domain reads GAGVSQSPSNKVTEKGKDVELRCDPISGHTALYWYRQSLGQGLEFLIYFQGNSAPDKSGLPSDRFSAERTGGSVSTLTIQRTQQEDSAVYLCASSPRSYEQYFGPGTRLTVT.

This chain uses TRBV6-2 or TRBV6-3 with TRBJ2-2; no definite D call. The CDR3 runs to 15 residues. CDR1 is MNHEY and CDR2 is SVGEGT in the germline V gene. Trimming removed 2 bases at V and 1 base at J, with 8 bases between. The chain's CDR3 is CASSYSSVNTGELFF. CDR3 in DNA: TGTGCCAGCAGTTACAGTTCAGTGAACACCGGGGAGCTGTTTTTT.

V gene TRBV19 combines with J gene TRBJ1-1, with D possibly TRBD1 on 6 matching bases. The CDR3 is 17 residues long. Germline V gene lookup returns CDR1 LNHDA and CDR2 SQIVND (reference sequence). With 1 base removed from V and 0 bases from J, the gap between germline ends came to 15 bases. CDR3: CASSIAGDLIMNTEAFF. The CDR3 nucleotides read TGTGCCAGTAGTATAGCAGGGGACCTAATCATGAACACTGAAGCTTTCTTT.

The CDR3 region is CATSWTGASGETQYF. In DNA form, the CDR3 reads TGTGCCACCTCTTGGACAGGGGCGAGTGGAGAGACCCAGTACTTC. The J gene is TRBJ2-5, the V gene TRBV24-1, with TRBD1 identical over 9 bases. The CDR3 is 15 residues long. CDR1 and CDR2 from the germline V gene are KGHDR and SFDVKD. With V trimmed by 9 bases and J by 4 bases, 11 bases remained unmatched.

The chain recombines TRBV9 with TRBJ1-2; 11 bases map to TRBD1. The J segment lost 4 bases and the V segment lost 3 bases, leaving 5 bases of the junction unmatched. Germline V CDR1 and CDR2: SGDLS, YYNGEE. This CDR3 comprises 15 residues. The CDR3 loop is CASSGTGTGGYGYTF. The DNA of the CDR3 is TGTGCCAGCAGCGGTACCGGGACAGGGGGCTATGGCTACACCTTC.

The chain is built from TRBV4-3 and TRBJ1-5; no clear D gene. The CDR3 totals 13 residues. The germline V gene has CDR1 LGHNA and CDR2 YSLEER. V was trimmed by 4 bases and J by 8 bases, leaving 12 bases between them. CDR3 bases: TGCGCCAGCAGCCTCGGGATTGGGGAGCCCCAGCATTTT. This gives the protein CASSLGIGEPQHF.

The J gene is TRBJ2-7, the V gene TRBV6-6; 7 bases map to TRBD1. Losses at the gene ends were 7 bases for V and 1 base for J; bases not matched to a gene: 7. Germline V gives CDR1 MNHNY, CDR2 SVGAGI (reference sequence). This CDR3 region has 14 residues. In DNA form, the CDR3 reads TGTGCCAGCACCTCGACAGGGTCATCCTACGAGCAGTACTTC. Encoded protein: CASTSTGSSYEQYF.

The chain links TRBV27 to TRBJ1-1; D remains unclear. The germline V gene encodes CDR1 MNHEY and CDR2 SMNVEV (reference sequence). The CDR3 totals 14 residues. V lost 3 bases and J lost 1, with 9 bases in between. This CDR3 is CASSFLLGNTEAFF. The CDR3 nucleotides are TGTGCCAGCAGTTTTCTTCTCGGGAACACTGAAGCTTTCTTT.